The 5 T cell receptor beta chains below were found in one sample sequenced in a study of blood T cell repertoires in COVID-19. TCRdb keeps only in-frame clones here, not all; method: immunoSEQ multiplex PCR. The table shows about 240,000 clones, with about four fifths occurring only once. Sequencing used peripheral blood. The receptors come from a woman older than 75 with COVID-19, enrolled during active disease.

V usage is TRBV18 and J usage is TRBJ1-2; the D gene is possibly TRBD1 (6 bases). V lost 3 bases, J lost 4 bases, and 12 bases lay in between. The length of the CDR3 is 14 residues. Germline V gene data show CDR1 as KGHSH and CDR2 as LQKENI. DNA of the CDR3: TGTGCCAGCTCACCGGACAGTGGGGGCTATGGCTACACCTTC. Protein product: CASSPDSGGYGYTF.

For the CDR3, the DNA is TGTGCCAGCAGTGGACAGAACAACTATGGCTACACCTTC. It yields the protein CASSGQNNYGYTF. The rearrangement joins TRBV2 to TRBJ1-2, with D possibly being TRBD1 (5 bases). The CDR3 is 13 residues long. Per the germline V gene, CDR1 is SNHLY and CDR2 is FYNNEI. V was trimmed by 4 bases and J by 2 bases, leaving 8 bases between them.

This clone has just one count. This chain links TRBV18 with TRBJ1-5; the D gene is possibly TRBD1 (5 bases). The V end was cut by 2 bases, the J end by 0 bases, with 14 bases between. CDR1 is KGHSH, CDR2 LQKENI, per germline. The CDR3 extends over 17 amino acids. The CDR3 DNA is TGTGCCAGCTCACCAAGGGCCGACAGCTATAGCAATCAGCCCCAGCATTTT. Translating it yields CASSPRADSYSNQPQHF.

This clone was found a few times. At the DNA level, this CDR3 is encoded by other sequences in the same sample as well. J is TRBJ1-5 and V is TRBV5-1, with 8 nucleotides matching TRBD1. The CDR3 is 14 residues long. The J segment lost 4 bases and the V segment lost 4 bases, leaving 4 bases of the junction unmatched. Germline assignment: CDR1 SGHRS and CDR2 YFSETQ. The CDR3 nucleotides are TGCGCCAGCAGCCTGGGACAGGAGAATCAGCCCCAGCATTTT. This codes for CASSLGQENQPQHF.

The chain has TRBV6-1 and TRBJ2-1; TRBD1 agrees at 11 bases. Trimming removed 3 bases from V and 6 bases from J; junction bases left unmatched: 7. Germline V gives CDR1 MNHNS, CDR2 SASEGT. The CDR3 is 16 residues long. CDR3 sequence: CASSDPGQGEFNEQFF. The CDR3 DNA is TGTGCCAGCAGTGATCCGGGACAGGGGGAATTCAATGAGCAGTTCTTC.